Presented here are 11 T cell receptor beta chains from one specimen sequenced in a study of T cell responses to AZD1222 COVID-19 vaccine. Some clones are missing from TCRdb's copy, which holds only in-frame ones; the method was immunoSEQ multiplex PCR. Here the sample spans about 200,000 clones, roughly 90% being singletons. The starting material was peripheral blood, obtained 28 days after the second AZD1222 dose. The receptor source for this set is an adult who received the AZD1222 COVID-19 vaccine.

The chain has TRBV28 and TRBJ2-1; D is unclear. This CDR3 is 13 amino acids long. Per germline, CDR1 MDHEN and CDR2 SYDVKM. The V end was cut by 7 bases, the J end by 7 bases, with 14 bases between. The CDR3 sequence: CASNLRDRNEQFF. CDR3 nucleotide sequence: TGTGCCAGCAACCTTCGCGACCGGAATGAGCAGTTCTTC.

The V and J genes are TRBV24-1 and TRBJ2-1; maybe TRBD2 (5 bases). The CDR3 extends over 16 amino acids. In germline, CDR1 is KGHDR, CDR2 SFDVKD. Deletions cut 3 bases from V and 3 bases from J, with 14 bases between. Written as DNA, the CDR3 is TGTGCCACCAGTGATGTCCGGGAAAAACACTACAATGAGCAGTTCTTC. Translating it yields CATSDVREKHYNEQFF.

V is TRBV27 and J is TRBJ2-6; D is uncertain. The CDR3 totals 15 residues. V lost 3 bases, J lost 0 bases, and 6 bases lay in between. CDR1 is MNHEY and CDR2 is SMNVEV in the germline V gene (reference sequence). This CDR3 reads CASSFFPSGANVLTF. The CDR3 bases are TGTGCCAGCAGTTTTTTTCCCTCTGGGGCCAACGTCCTGACTTTC.

The V gene is TRBV5-1, the J gene TRBJ2-5; D is perhaps TRBD2 (7 bases). Looked up from germline, CDR1 is SGHRS and CDR2 is YFSETQ. The CDR3 extends over 16 amino acids. V was clipped by 1 base and J by 5 bases, with 18 bases between them. The chain's CDR3 is CASSLQPRGEGETQYF. CDR3 DNA: TGCGCCAGCAGCTTGCAGCCTAGGGGGGAGGGTGAGACCCAGTACTTC.

The chain carries TRBV4-2 and TRBJ2-1; the match to TRBD2 covers 8 bases. The CDR3 is 18 amino acids. Germline assignment: CDR1 LGHNA and CDR2 YNFKEQ. V lost 0 bases to trimming and J lost 9 bases; unmatched junction nucleotides: 16. CDR3 amino acids: CASSQDLVAGPTGGEQFF. CDR3 in DNA: TGTGCCAGCAGCCAAGATCTAGTAGCGGGACCAACCGGAGGTGAGCAGTTCTTC.

The genes are TRBV6-1 and TRBJ1-5, with a weak D call TRBD1 (5 bases). The ends were cut back, 2 bases at V and 6 bases at J, with 11 bases in the middle. The CDR3 loop spans 14 amino acids. The V gene's germline CDR1 is MNHNS and CDR2 SASEGT. The CDR3 DNA is TGTGCCAGCAGTGAAACGGGGGTGGGTCAGCCCCAGCATTTT. Amino acids: CASSETGVGQPQHF.

The rearrangement joins TRBV28 to TRBJ1-5; no clear D gene. The CDR3 spans 12 residues. The V and J ends lost 4 bases and 4 bases respectively, with 5 bases between them. Germline-derived CDR1 and CDR2 are MDHEN and SYDVKM. In DNA form, the CDR3 reads TGTGCCAGCAGTTCCATGAATCAGCCCCAGCATTTT. It specifies CASSSMNQPQHF.

The gene calls are TRBV10-2 and TRBJ1-2; the D is unclear. This CDR3 is built from 14 residues. The germline gives CDR1 WSHSY, CDR2 SAAADI. The V and J ends lost 0 bases and 8 bases respectively, with 13 bases between them. The CDR3, as DNA: TGCGCCAGCAGTGAGTCGTCGGGTTACGGGGGCTACACCTTC. It yields the protein CASSESSGYGGYTF.

The chain combines TRBV28 with TRBJ2-1; D may be TRBD2 (6 bases). The CDR3 has 15 amino acids. Trimming took off 7 bases at V and 2 bases at J, with 15 bases between the two ends. CDR1 is MDHEN, CDR2 SYDVKM, per germline. This CDR3 is CASKTRGSTYNEQFF. CDR3 nucleotides: TGTGCCAGCAAAACCCGGGGGTCGACCTACAATGAGCAGTTCTTC.

The rearrangement uses TRBV4-1 and TRBJ2-1; perhaps TRBD1 as D (7 bases). Germline loops: CDR1 MGHRA, CDR2 YSYEKL. Trimming took off 1 base at V and 5 bases at J, with 12 bases between the two ends. The CDR3 consists of 15 residues. CDR3 bases: TGCGCCAGCAGCCAAGCAGGGGGGAAAAACAATGAGCAGTTCTTC. It encodes CASSQAGGKNNEQFF.

The V call is TRBV4-1, the J call TRBJ2-4; 9 bases agree with TRBD2. The CDR3 sequence is 16 residues long. Germline CDR1 reads MGHRA; CDR2 reads YSYEKL. V gave up 5 bases and J gave up 3 bases; unmatched junction bases: 8. This chain's CDR3 is CASSRSAGGDKNIQYF. The CDR3 DNA follows: TGCGCCAGCAGCAGATCAGCGGGAGGAGACAAAAACATTCAGTACTTC.